This T cell receptor beta chain was captured by sequencing in a study of cytomegalovirus exposure and HLA in healthy donors (dated by TCRdb to the late 2010s). Concerning the study at large: According to an earlier analysis of a few hundred of the donors, about 179 million T cells yielded 90 million to 140 million unique TCR beta sequences and 276 Gb of sequence data. The study profiled the T cell repertoires of about 640 subjects by immunosequencing and related them to cytomegalovirus serostatus. In the later analysis, no new phenotypic data were used to find candidate immune exposures; instead, reliance was placed on TCR beta sequences and their occurrence across donors. Class I and class II HLA loci were covered by the typing at four-digit resolution. To predict cytomegalovirus infection status, the study brought together high-throughput TCR immunosequencing, statistical association of individual TCRs with disease status, and machine learning. Roughly 5 DR-DQ haplotypes were handled as single units for association and clustering because linkage in the cohort was strong. On average, around 230,000 unique TCR beta nucleotide sequences were sequenced per donor among 398 genotyped donors of the cohort, with about 19% of those sequences being non-productive. An earlier analysis of roughly 580 of the donors used high-throughput TCR beta sequencing to judge whether each TCR beta V gene segment behaved as functional or pseudogenic. Every repertoire in the discovery cohort had been generated on one and the same sequencing platform. Approximately 310 gigabases of sequencing data and approximately 85 million unique TCR sequences were included in an early release covering around 600 HLA-typed donors. Typing coverage varied by locus: about 620-630 donors for A, B, C, DRB1 and DQB1; more than 500 for DQA1; around 610 for DPA1; approximately 450 for DPB1. A later analysis re-analyzed previously published TCR beta repertoires from 666 donors and added high-resolution HLA genotyping to study TCR occurrence patterns. Of the 300 to 500 genotyped donors, 75% to 85% were placed in the genetic ancestry cluster associated with self-reported Caucasian donors. A later genetic analysis used genome-wide SNP genotypes for about 65% of the roughly 700 donors, treating that subset as a discovery cohort. Donor age, sex, ethnicity and CMV serostatus were compiled alongside the repertoire data. The study was designed to test whether signatures of past pathogen exposure could be identified by cataloging public T cell receptors. Besides the first cohort of 550 to 750 subjects, a separate validation cohort made up of over 95 different subjects was used.

Reading the germline V gene (reference sequence) gives CDR1 GTSNPN and CDR2 SVGIG. The CDR3 covers 15 residues, taking in both the cysteine and the phenylalanine. The sequence is cut down to CDR3 DNA, 45 bases in frame from base 1. Unmatched junction bases come to 4, with V trimmed by 2 bases and J by 0 bases. As for this clone: Which antigen it targets is not known. Base qualities are not recorded, but no much larger clone differs from it by a single base.

What the work shows at the level of the full study, not this receptor alone: Because counts were too low, about 17 rarely observed V segments, including chromosome 9 orphons, were excluded from the earlier analysis of 587 of the donors. A further reported finding was that TCR beta sequences accurately predicted the HLA-A and HLA-B alleles for most subjects in the first cohort. Strong co-occurrence of HLA alleles, especially DR and DQ, made assigning TCR associations to individual alleles difficult. CMV serostatus was the only immune exposure information available for the cohort. Several of the top co-occurrence clusters appeared to be linked to parvovirus B19, influenza, CMV and Epstein-Barr virus, according to a later analysis. Because some donors lacked HLA typing at each locus, the association tests relied only on the typed subset. The cohort was sequenced for TCR beta chains only, and without alpha or paired-chain data the features that could be detected were limited. In a later analysis, HLA-associated TCR beta chains showed more clonal expansion and lower generation probabilities than non-associated chains that were equally common. Correlated functional status among segregating V segments might be attributable to linkage disequilibrium, but an unknown experimental factor could not be ruled out. Most TCR sequences were seen in very few donors, while some public TCRs were found in many individuals. In the study, about 150 TCR beta chains were listed as associated with cytomegalovirus. A later analysis found that most CMV-associated TCR beta chains appeared HLA-restricted, with HLA associations seemingly driven largely by CMV exposure. The authors suggested that the approach could potentially be generalized to other disease states and immunological phenotypes. An earlier analysis of roughly 570 of the donors showed that most TCR beta V segments appeared in productive rearrangements either about 90% or about 30% of the time, which broadly matched IMGT annotations. The classifier was reported to diagnose cytomegalovirus status with high specificity and sensitivity in both the original cohort and the validation cohort. A group of highly shared sequence variants was considered likely to be a technical artifact of the sequencing pipeline. Some IMGT-functional V segments, including TRBV6-2 and TRBV6-3, could not be distinguished by the 87-base-pair reads and were therefore excluded. In a later analysis, TCR association rates were found to vary across HLA loci, with the most associated TCRs seen for DRB1 alleles and the fewest for HLA-C alleles. Compared with the 666-donor mean, donors in an Asian-associated ancestry cluster had fewer N-insertions in productive TCRs, according to a later genetic analysis. In a later genetic analysis, a missense DCLRE1C variant was associated with V-gene and J-gene trimming of TCR beta chains, and the association was replicated in an independent cohort. The presence/absence analyses assumed that sequencing depth was roughly uniform across donors, and that assumption may not be true. In vitro tests confirmed that a few of the cytomegalovirus-associated TCR beta chains recognize cytomegalovirus antigens. In a later analysis, more than 15,000 TCR beta sequences were associated with specific HLA alleles at a false discovery rate of 0.05.

Library preparation employed the immunoSEQ multiplex PCR assay. A mixture of 60 forward primers for TCR Vbeta segments and 13 reverse primers for TCR Jbeta segments was used in the multiplex PCR. The CDR3 region of rearranged TCR beta genes was amplified from genomic DNA by a multiplex PCR assay. On the Illumina HiSeq System, the amplified TCR beta libraries were sequenced as 87-base-pair reads. The original methods were these. A later analysis tallied around 87 million unique TCR beta chains across the 700 or so repertoires, and roughly 11 million of those chains were shared by two or more donors. To remove PCR and sequencing errors, raw reads were error-corrected and collapsed into unique sequences using a nearest-neighbor algorithm that merged closely related sequences. V, D and J gene segments were assigned by aligning CDR3 sequences to IMGT reference sequences. For a sequence to be retained, a match of at least six nucleotides was required to both a V gene segment and a J gene segment. Rearrangements were classified as productive when the CDR3 lacked stop codons and remained in frame with V and J, and all other rearrangements were classified as non-productive. Following IMGT convention, CDR3 was defined as the stretch from the second conserved V-encoded cysteine up to the conserved J-encoded phenylalanine. In an earlier analysis of around 540 of the donors, sequences lacking an unambiguous match to a single V gene segment were excluded. An earlier analysis of a few hundred of the donors called V segments functional above 56.7% productive rearrangements and segregating when the between-donor standard deviation exceeded 5%. A statistical classification framework was developed to diagnose cytomegalovirus status using the catalog of TCR beta chain sequences. In a later analysis, V and J genes were assigned by comparing TCR nucleotide sequences against IMGT/GENE-DB human TR gene sequences. The TCRdist pipeline was used in a later analysis to assign CDR3 sequences and most-parsimonious VDJ recombination scenarios. In a later analysis, each TCR beta chain was defined by its CDR3 amino acid sequence together with its V-gene family, and reads without a unique V-gene family were excluded. In a later analysis, a few hundred highly shared, low-generation-probability nucleotide sequences were removed to address suspected cross-contamination and a sequencing artifact. In a later analysis, a clonal expansion index for each public chain was calculated from normalized within-repertoire ranks of inferred template counts. In a later analysis, generation probabilities were computed with a VDJ recombination model fitted to out-of-frame rearrangements, and the resulting probabilities were checked against IGoR. In a later analysis, TCR-TCR, TCR-HLA and TCR-CMV co-occurrence was scored with hypergeometric tests, and a repertoire-size bias correction was applied to TCR pairs. To estimate false discovery rates, a later analysis permuted the HLA or CMV assignments 20 times. In a later analysis, co-occurring TCRs were grouped with DBSCAN, and TCRdist sequence similarity was added when clustering was performed within HLA-allele-positive subsets. For co-occurrence clustering, repertoires with fewer than 30,000 or more than 120,000 public chains were excluded, along with roughly 5 repertoires with anomalous nucleotide sharing. TCRdb holds this immuneACCESS table with in-frame rearrangements only. Some clones are missing; in checked studies, unresolved V genes explain under half, and the rest has no known cause. The V and J calls and clone size are taken from that table; D and trimming were inferred from the DNA. Present in this sample are 95,000 to 150,000 clones, 80% of which were seen just once. 7.5% to 9% of the sample rests with the top ten.

The cohort comprised approximately 700 healthy bone marrow donors. At the time of sampling, all cohort members were nominally healthy, though unrecorded immune exposures were likely present. The donor tested CMV seropositive, placing the donor among the roughly 300 seropositive members of the cohort. Each donor provided a peripheral blood sample, and peripheral blood mononuclear cells were used for TCR beta sequencing. Genomic DNA was extracted from the blood cell samples with the Qiagen DNeasy Blood Extraction Kit. This TCR derives from a female donor in good health and CMV-seropositive. The receptor chain draws on TRBV30 and TRBJ2-1; TRBD2 aligns with 7 central bases. The specimen was PBMCs. The CDR3 loop reads CAWSILALSYNEQFF. The sequenced DNA is TGTGCCTGGAGTATACTAGCGCTCTCCTACAATGAGCAGTTCTTC.